The present entry profiles one T cell receptor (beta chain) with its context. Its antigen remains unidentified. The CDR3 extends over 13 amino acids. Germline lookup yields CDR1 SGHRS and CDR2 YFSETQ. Trimming pared 3 bases from V and 7 bases from J, leaving 14 bases between. The data originate from a study of post-analysis software for immune sequencing data. Looking at the study overall: Progressive-relapsing, secondary progressive and relapsing-remitting multiple sclerosis were among the disease courses included.

cDNA libraries of TCR beta carried unique molecular identifiers. The T cell input of about 0.95 to 11 million gave about 500,000 cDNA molecules. Each CDR3 protein is one row after TCRdb ran MiXCR on the PCR reads. The repertoire has about 160,000 distinct CDR3 sequences, 30% to 45% of them found once; the top ten carry 28%. The study's findings and limits: There was significantly lower normalized Chao1 diversity in multiple sclerosis patients than in controls. Comparison of patients with controls showed roughly five TRBV segments more frequent in patients, TRBV5-6, TRBV5-1 and TRBV20-1 among them.

The receptor comes from a girl between 10 and 17 years old with multiple sclerosis. The sample in question was blood, obtained after autologous hematopoietic stem cell transplantation. The chain uses TRBV5-1 and TRBJ2-7, with D unclear. The CDR3 bases are TGCGCCAGCAGCTCCCAAAGTCGTGAAGAGCAGTACTTC. Protein sequence: CASSSQSREEQYF.